The sequence of this T cell receptor (beta chain) was determined in a study of blood T cell repertoires in COVID-19. Study background: The United States, Italy and Spain supplied acute and convalescent COVID-19 samples. PBMCs, B-cell-depleted T cells, or T cells provided the cDNA or gDNA that made up the material.

With 0 bases removed from V and 4 bases from J, the gap between germline ends came to 4 bases. CDR3 length equals 12 residues. The germline CDR1 and CDR2 sequences are SGDLS and YYNGEE. Seattle cases were enrolled at active infection and followed longitudinally. In the original processing: Reference gene primers were amplified, and this amplification served to estimate nucleated cell counts. Profiling relied on immunoSEQ multiplex PCR, and the TCRdb table lists in-frame clones only, not all of them. V, J and clone size are taken as reported in that table, and D and trimming were inferred from the DNA itself. The profile covers roughly 200,000 clones, with 75% to 90% appearing a single time and 8.2% taken by the ten largest.

The source of this sequence is a woman older than 75 with COVID-19, enrolled during active disease. V usage is TRBV9 and J usage is TRBJ2-5, with D unresolved. The material sequenced was peripheral blood. The CDR3 spells CASSVGGETQYF. The DNA of the CDR3 is TGTGCCAGCAGCGTAGGAGGAGAGACCCAGTACTTC. The variable domain in full, completed from reference TRBV9 and TRBJ2-5, reads DSGVTQTPKHLITATGQRVTLRCSPRSGDLSVYWYQQSLDQGLQFLIQYYNGEERAKGNILERFSAQQFPDLHSELNLSSLELGDSALYFCASSVGGETQYFGPGTRLLVL.